These T cell receptor beta chains were read from a single sample in a study of T-cell memory formation after mild COVID-19. TCRdb itself ran the 5' RACE reads through MiXCR, one entry per CDR3 protein. The sample gives around 200,000 distinct CDR3 sequences, roughly a tenth of which show up once; 2.5% to 3.5% is in the top ten. Specimen: PBMCs or a T cell subset sorted from them (not recorded which). These receptor sequences come from a man aged 18 to 35 who had mild COVID-19 (a few samples of this study predate the infection). Cell type and time point are not known. The CDR3 runs from the conserved cysteine through the conserved F or W. A D gene is named only where the DNA matches it firmly. A clone size is listed for some rows: how often the clone was seen (once, few, many), or a class if it is expanded.

>NA|TRBJ2-3|TRBD1|TRBV12-3/TRBV12-4
CASSHGTGGAFLTDTQYF
TGTGCCAGCAGCCACGGGACAGGGGGCGCATTTCTGACAGATACGCAGTATTTT
>NA|TRBJ2-3|NA|TRBV20-1
CSVGGGSTDTQYF
TGCAGTGTAGGTGGGGGGAGCACAGATACGCAGTATTTT
>many|TRBJ2-5|TRBD2|TRBV20-1
CSARGLAGVGKHGETQYF
TGCAGTGCTAGGGGACTAGCGGGGGTAGGGAAGCATGGGGAGACCCAGTACTTC
>many|TRBJ1-6|TRBD1|TRBV12-3/TRBV12-4
CASQFTGVRSPLHF
TGTGCCAGCCAATTCACAGGGGTGCGATCACCCCTCCACTTT
>NA|TRBJ1-3|NA|TRBV12-3/TRBV12-4
CASSRWNSGNTIYF
TGTGCCAGCAGTCGATGGAACTCTGGAAACACCATATATTTT
>few|TRBJ2-1|TRBD1|TRBV20-1
CSAYDRGLGEQFF
TGCAGTGCTTACGACAGGGGGCTCGGTGAGCAGTTCTTC
>few|TRBJ2-3|TRBD1|TRBV20-1
CSANGDRGGTDTQYF
TGCAGTGCAAACGGAGACAGGGGCGGCACAGATACGCAGTATTTT
>NA|TRBJ2-5|TRBD2|TRBV4-1
CASRRSAGREVGTQYF
TGCGCCAGCAGGAGATCAGCGGGGCGGGAAGTGGGGACCCAGTACTTC
>NA|TRBJ2-2|NA|TRBV7-2
CASSSDLVRLGNTGELFF
TGTGCCAGCAGCTCAGATCTCGTGCGGCTAGGGAACACCGGGGAGCTGTTTTTT
>few|TRBJ1-3|NA|TRBV4-3
CASSQDLAGSSGNTIYF
TGCGCCAGCAGCCAAGATCTTGCAGGGTCCTCTGGAAACACCATATATTTT
>few|TRBJ1-2|NA|TRBV24-1
CATSGRDGYTF
TGTGCCACCAGTGGGAGGGATGGCTACACCTTC
>many|TRBJ2-5|TRBD1|TRBV7-2
CASTPTGALETQYF
TGTGCCAGCACCCCGACAGGGGCACTGGAGACCCAGTACTTC
>NA|TRBJ2-7|TRBD1|TRBV11-2
CASSLGLGQGGGEQYF
TGTGCCAGCAGCTTAGGGCTGGGACAGGGAGGTGGGGAGCAGTACTTC
>few|TRBJ1-1|TRBD1|TRBV28
CASSVGQGRAEAFF
TGTGCCAGCAGTGTAGGACAGGGACGGGCTGAAGCTTTCTTT
>many|TRBJ1-6|NA|TRBV5-4
CASSQGQTNSPLHF
TGTGCCAGCAGCCAAGGACAGACAAATTCACCCCTCCACTTT
>few|TRBJ2-1|NA|TRBV12-3/TRBV12-4
CASSFNSHNEQFF
TGTGCCAGCAGTTTTAACAGTCACAATGAGCAGTTCTTC
>NA|TRBJ2-1|NA|TRBV20-1
CSARDWGAGGNEQFF
TGCAGTGCTAGAGACTGGGGGGCGGGCGGCAATGAGCAGTTCTTC
>NA|TRBJ2-2|NA|TRBV7-2
CASSRVGGSTGELFF
TGTGCCAGCAGCCGCGTCGGGGGAAGCACCGGGGAGCTGTTTTTT
>NA|TRBJ1-3|NA|TRBV20-1
CSARPDSSSGNTIYF
TGCAGTGCTAGACCCGACAGCAGCTCTGGAAACACCATATATTTT
>few|TRBJ1-1|NA|TRBV2
CASRANTEAFF
TGTGCCAGCAGGGCCAACACTGAAGCTTTCTTT
>few|TRBJ2-5|NA|TRBV7-2
CASSLGAWVETQYF
TGTGCCAGCAGCTTGGGAGCGTGGGTCGAGACCCAGTACTTC
>many|TRBJ2-1|NA|TRBV5-1
CASSPRRGNEQFF
TGCGCCAGCAGTCCCCGGAGGGGGAATGAGCAGTTCTTC
>few|TRBJ2-5|NA|TRBV27
CASSPTGEYQTQYF
TGTGCCAGCAGTCCCACGGGAGAATACCAGACCCAGTACTTC
>NA|TRBJ2-6|TRBD1|TRBV7-6
CASSPDRASGANVLTF
TGTGCCAGCAGCCCGGACAGGGCCTCTGGGGCCAACGTCCTGACTTTC
>few|TRBJ2-3|TRBD2|TRBV5-1
CASSYAGTSGVLQDTQYF
TGCGCCAGCAGCTATGCCGGGACTAGCGGGGTACTCCAGGATACGCAGTATTTT
>few|TRBJ1-5|NA|TRBV7-2
CASSFGRNQPQHF
TGTGCCAGCAGCTTCGGGAGAAATCAGCCCCAGCATTTT
>NA|TRBJ2-1|NA|TRBV5-1
CASSVTASSYNEQFF
TGCGCCAGCAGCGTGACAGCGAGCTCCTACAATGAGCAGTTCTTC
>few|TRBJ1-1|NA|TRBV7-2
CASSYRIITEAFF
TGTGCCAGCAGCTACCGGATTATCACTGAAGCTTTCTTT
>few|TRBJ1-2|NA|TRBV20-1
CSAGGGYTF
TGCAGTGCTGGGGGGGGCTACACCTTC
>few|TRBJ1-2|NA|TRBV5-1
CASSPQRVNGYTF
TGCGCCAGCAGCCCCCAAAGGGTAAACGGCTACACCTTC
>many|TRBJ2-1|NA|TRBV27
CASSAETNEQFF
TGTGCCAGCAGTGCCGAGACTAATGAGCAGTTCTTC
>few|TRBJ2-3|TRBD2|TRBV11-2
CASSGFVAGGRTDTQYF
TGTGCCAGCAGCGGTTTTGTAGCGGGGGGGCGGACAGATACGCAGTATTTT
>NA|TRBJ2-7|TRBD2|TRBV12-3/TRBV12-4
CASSLGLARLEQYF
TGTGCCAGCAGTTTAGGACTAGCTAGGCTCGAGCAGTACTTC
>many|TRBJ2-6|NA|TRBV5-1
CASSYPRVPSPNVLTF
TGCGCCAGCAGCTACCCCCGAGTCCCATCCCCCAACGTCCTGACTTTC
>NA|TRBJ2-3|TRBD1|TRBV5-6
CASSSPGTGGADTQYF
TGTGCCAGCAGCTCCCCCGGGACAGGGGGAGCAGATACGCAGTATTTT
>NA|TRBJ2-3|NA|TRBV7-3
CASSATPNRDPDTQYF
TGTGCCAGCAGCGCCACCCCAAACAGGGACCCAGATACGCAGTATTTT
>few|TRBJ1-1|NA|TRBV7-2
CASSFWSGRTEAFF
TGTGCCAGCAGCTTTTGGTCAGGACGTACTGAAGCTTTCTTT
>NA|TRBJ2-1|TRBD2|TRBV20-1
CSASWRGGTLEQFF
TGCAGTGCTAGCTGGCGGGGGGGCACATTAGAGCAGTTCTTC
>few|TRBJ1-1|NA|TRBV28
CASTLTSDMAAFF
TGTGCCAGCACCCTTACTTCCGACATGGCGGCTTTCTTT
>NA|TRBJ2-7|NA|TRBV6-5
CASRPGRGSSYEQYF
TGTGCCAGCAGACCAGGAAGGGGGAGTTCCTACGAGCAGTACTTC
>NA|TRBJ1-2|NA|TRBV15
CATRTVTGNYGYTF
TGTGCCACCAGGACGGTGACAGGCAATTATGGCTACACCTTC
>few|TRBJ1-2|TRBD1|TRBV15
CATSRSPGQGIYGYTF
TGTGCCACCAGCAGATCCCCGGGACAGGGCATATATGGCTACACCTTC
>NA|TRBJ2-6|NA|TRBV7-9
CASSLHSAGANVLTF
TGTGCCAGCAGCCTCCACTCGGCCGGGGCCAACGTCCTGACTTTC
>many|TRBJ2-6|NA|TRBV28
CASSLGNSGANVLTF
TGTGCCAGCAGTTTAGGGAACTCTGGGGCCAACGTCCTGACTTTC
>few|TRBJ2-2|NA|TRBV25-1
CASSDPNIGYTGELFF
TGTGCCAGCAGTGACCCCAATATAGGGTACACCGGGGAGCTGTTTTTT